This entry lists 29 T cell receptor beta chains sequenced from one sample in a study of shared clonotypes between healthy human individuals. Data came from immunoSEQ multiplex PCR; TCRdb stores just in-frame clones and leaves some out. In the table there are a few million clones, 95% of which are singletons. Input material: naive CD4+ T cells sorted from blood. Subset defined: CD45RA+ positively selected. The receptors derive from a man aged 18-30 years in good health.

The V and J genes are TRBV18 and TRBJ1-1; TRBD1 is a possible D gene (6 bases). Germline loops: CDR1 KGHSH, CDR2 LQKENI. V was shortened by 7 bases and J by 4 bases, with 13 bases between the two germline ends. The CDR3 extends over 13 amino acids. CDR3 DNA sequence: TGTGCCAGCTTTTTGGACAGACCCACTGAAGCTTTCTTT. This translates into CASFLDRPTEAFF.

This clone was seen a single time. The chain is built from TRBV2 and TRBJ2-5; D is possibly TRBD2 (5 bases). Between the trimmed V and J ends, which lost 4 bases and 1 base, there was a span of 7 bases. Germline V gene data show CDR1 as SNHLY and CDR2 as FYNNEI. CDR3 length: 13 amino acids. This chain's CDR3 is CASSAGIQETQYF. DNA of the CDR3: TGTGCCAGCAGTGCCGGGATCCAAGAGACCCAGTACTTC.

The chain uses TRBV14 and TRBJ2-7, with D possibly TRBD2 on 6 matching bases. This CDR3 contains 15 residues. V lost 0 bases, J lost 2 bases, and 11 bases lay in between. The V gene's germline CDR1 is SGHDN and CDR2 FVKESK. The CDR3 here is CASSQERLETYEQYF. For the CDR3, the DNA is TGTGCCAGCAGCCAAGAGAGACTAGAGACCTACGAGCAGTACTTC.

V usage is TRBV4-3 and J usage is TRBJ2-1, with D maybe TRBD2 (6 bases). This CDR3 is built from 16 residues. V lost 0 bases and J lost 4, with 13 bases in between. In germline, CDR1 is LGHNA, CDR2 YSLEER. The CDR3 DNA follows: TGCGCCAGCAGCCAAGATGCGGTAGCGGATTACAATGAGCAGTTCTTC. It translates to CASSQDAVADYNEQFF.

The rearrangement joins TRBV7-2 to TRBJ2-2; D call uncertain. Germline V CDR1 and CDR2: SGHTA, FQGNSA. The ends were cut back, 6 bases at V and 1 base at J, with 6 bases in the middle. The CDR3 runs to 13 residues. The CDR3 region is CASSPVNTGELFF. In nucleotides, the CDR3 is TGTGCCAGCAGTCCTGTGAACACCGGGGAGCTGTTTTTT.

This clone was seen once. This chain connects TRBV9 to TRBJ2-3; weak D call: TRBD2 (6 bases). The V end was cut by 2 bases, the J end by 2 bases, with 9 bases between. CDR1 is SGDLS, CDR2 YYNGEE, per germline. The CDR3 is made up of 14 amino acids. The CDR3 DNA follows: TGTGCCAGCAGCGTGACTAGTTACACAGATACGCAGTATTTT. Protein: CASSVTSYTDTQYF.

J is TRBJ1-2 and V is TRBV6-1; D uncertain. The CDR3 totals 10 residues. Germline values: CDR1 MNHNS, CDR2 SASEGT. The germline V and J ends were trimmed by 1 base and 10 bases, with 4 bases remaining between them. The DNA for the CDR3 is TGTGCCAGCAGTGAAGTTGTCTACACCTTC. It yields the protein CASSEVVYTF.

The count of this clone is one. The CDR3 is CASSQDRDSAYNSPLHF. In nucleotides, the CDR3 is TGCGCCAGCAGCCAAGATAGAGACAGCGCCTATAATTCACCCCTCCACTTT. The V and J genes are TRBV4-1 and TRBJ1-6, with a possible D match to TRBD1 (5 bases). The ends were cut back, 0 bases at V and 2 bases at J, with 11 bases in the middle. The CDR3 loop spans 17 amino acids. Per germline, CDR1 MGHRA and CDR2 YSYEKL.

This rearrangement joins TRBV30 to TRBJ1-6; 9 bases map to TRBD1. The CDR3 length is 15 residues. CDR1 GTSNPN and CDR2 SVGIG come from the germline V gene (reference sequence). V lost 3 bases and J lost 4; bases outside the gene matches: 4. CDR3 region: CAWRRDREYNSPLHF. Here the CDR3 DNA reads TGTGCCTGGAGGAGGGACAGGGAGTATAATTCACCCCTCCACTTT. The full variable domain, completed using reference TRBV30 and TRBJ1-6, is SQTIHQWPATLVQPVGSPLSLECTVEGTSNPNLYWYRQAAGRGLQLLFYSVGIGQISSEVPQNLSASRPQDRQFILSSKKLLLSDSGFYLCAWRRDREYNSPLHFGNGTRLTVT.

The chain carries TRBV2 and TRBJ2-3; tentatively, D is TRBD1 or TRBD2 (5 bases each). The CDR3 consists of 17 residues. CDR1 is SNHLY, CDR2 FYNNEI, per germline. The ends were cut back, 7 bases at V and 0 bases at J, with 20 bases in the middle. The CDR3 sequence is CASTRLLDISSTDTQYF. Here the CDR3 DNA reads TGTGCCAGCACCAGACTATTGGACATTTCGAGCACAGATACGCAGTATTTT.

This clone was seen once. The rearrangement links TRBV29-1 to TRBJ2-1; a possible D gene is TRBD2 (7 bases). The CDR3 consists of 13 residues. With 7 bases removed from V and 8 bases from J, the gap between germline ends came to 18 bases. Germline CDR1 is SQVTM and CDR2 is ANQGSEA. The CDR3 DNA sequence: TGCAGCGGAACGCGGGGGCTCCGGGATGAGCAGTTCTTC. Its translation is CSGTRGLRDEQFF.

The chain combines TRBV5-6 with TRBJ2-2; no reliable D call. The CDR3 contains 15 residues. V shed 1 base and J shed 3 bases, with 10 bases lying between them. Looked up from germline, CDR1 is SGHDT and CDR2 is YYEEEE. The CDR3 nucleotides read TGTGCCAGCAGCTTGTGGCTTTCGGACACCGGGGAGCTGTTTTTT. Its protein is CASSLWLSDTGELFF.

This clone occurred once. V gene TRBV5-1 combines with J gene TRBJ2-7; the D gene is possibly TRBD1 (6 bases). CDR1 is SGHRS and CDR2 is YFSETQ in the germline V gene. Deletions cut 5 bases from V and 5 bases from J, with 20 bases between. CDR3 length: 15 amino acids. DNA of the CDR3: TGCGCCAGCAGTCAGGGCCGACAGGTCATCAACGAGCAGTACTTC. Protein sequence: CASSQGRQVINEQYF.

The CDR3 region has the DNA TGTGCCAGCCGGTTGGGGACTAGCGGCTACAATGAGCAGTTCTTC. Translation gives CASRLGTSGYNEQFF. The chain links TRBV5-8 to TRBJ2-1, with 11 nucleotides matching TRBD2. The germline gives CDR1 SGHTS, CDR2 YDEGEE. The CDR3 sequence is 15 residues long. V trimming: 7 bases; J trimming: 3 bases; junction bases outside the gene matches: 6.

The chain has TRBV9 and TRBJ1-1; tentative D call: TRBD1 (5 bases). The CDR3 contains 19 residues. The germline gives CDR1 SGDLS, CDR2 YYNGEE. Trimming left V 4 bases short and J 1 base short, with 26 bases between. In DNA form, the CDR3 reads TGTGCCAGCAGCCCCGGGGCTCCGGTTGTGGGACCCTCGAACACTGAAGCTTTCTTT. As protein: CASSPGAPVVGPSNTEAFF.

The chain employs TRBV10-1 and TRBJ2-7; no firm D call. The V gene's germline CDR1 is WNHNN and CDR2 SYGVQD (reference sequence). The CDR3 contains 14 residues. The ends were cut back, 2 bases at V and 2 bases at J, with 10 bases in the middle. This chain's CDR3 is CASSEGSLAYEQYF. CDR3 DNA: TGCGCCAGCAGTGAGGGGTCGTTAGCCTACGAGCAGTACTTC.

The CDR3, as DNA: TGCGCCAGCAGCTTGAGAGGGGGCTCTGGAAACACCATATATTTT. Translated, it gives CASSLRGGSGNTIYF. The chain has TRBV5-1 and TRBJ1-3, with D perhaps TRBD1 (6 bases). The length of the CDR3 is 15 residues. V was trimmed by 1 base and J by 0 bases, leaving 8 bases between them. Germline loops: CDR1 SGHRS, CDR2 YFSETQ. The full variable domain, in which reference TRBV5-1 and TRBJ1-3 provide the parts outside the CDR3, is KAGVTQTPRYLIKTRGQQVTLSCSPISGHRSVSWYQQTPGQGLQFLFEYFSETQRNKGNFPGRFSGRQFSNSRSEMNVSTLELGDSALYLCASSLRGGSGNTIYFGEGSWLTVV.

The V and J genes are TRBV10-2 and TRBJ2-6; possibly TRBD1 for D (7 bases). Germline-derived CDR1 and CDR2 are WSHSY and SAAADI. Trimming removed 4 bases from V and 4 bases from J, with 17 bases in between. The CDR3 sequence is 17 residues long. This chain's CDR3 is CASSVWQGGFGANVLTF. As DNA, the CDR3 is TGCGCCAGCAGTGTATGGCAGGGGGGATTCGGGGCCAACGTCCTGACTTTC.

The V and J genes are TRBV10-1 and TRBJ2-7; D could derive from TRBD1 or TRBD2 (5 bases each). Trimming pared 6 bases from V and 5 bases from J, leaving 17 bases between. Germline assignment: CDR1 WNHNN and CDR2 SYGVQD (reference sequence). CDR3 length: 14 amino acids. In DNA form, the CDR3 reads TGCGCCAGCAGGCCCGGGACCGCCCTGGACGAGCAGTACTTC. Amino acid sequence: CASRPGTALDEQYF.

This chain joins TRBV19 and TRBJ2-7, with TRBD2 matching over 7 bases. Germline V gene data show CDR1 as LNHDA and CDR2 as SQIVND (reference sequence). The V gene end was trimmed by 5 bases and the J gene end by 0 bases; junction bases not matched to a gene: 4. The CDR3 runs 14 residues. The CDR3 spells CASSLAANSYEQYF. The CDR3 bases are TGTGCCAGTAGTCTAGCGGCCAACTCCTACGAGCAGTACTTC.

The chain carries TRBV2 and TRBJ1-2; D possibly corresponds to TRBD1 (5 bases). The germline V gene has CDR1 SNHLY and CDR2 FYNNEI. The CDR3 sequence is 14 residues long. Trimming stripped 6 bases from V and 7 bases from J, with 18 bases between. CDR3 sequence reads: CASRTARQGIGYTF. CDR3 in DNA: TGTGCCAGCAGAACGGCGCGGCAGGGCATTGGCTACACCTTC.

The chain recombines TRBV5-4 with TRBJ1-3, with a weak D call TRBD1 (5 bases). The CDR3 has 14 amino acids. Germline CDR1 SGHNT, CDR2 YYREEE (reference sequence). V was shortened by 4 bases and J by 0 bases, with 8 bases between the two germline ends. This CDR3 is CASSPTASGNTIYF. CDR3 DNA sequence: TGTGCCAGCAGCCCGACAGCCTCTGGAAACACCATATATTTT. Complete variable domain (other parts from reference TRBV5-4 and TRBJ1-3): ETGVTQSPTHLIKTRGQQVTLRCSSQSGHNTVSWYQQALGQGPQFIFQYYREEENGRGNFPPRFSGLQFPNYSSELNVNALELDDSALYLCASSPTASGNTIYFGEGSWLTVV.

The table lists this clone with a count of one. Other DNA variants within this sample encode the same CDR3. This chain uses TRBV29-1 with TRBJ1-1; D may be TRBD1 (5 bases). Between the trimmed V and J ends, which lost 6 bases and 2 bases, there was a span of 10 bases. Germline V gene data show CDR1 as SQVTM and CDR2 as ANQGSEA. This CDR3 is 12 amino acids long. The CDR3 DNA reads TGCAGCGTCGGGGGTTTTAACACTGAAGCTTTCTTT. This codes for CSVGGFNTEAFF.

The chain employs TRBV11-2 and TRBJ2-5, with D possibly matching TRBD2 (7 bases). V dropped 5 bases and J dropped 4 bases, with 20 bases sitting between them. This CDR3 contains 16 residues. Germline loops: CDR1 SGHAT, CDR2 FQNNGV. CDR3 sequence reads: CASSLGGQTSRETQYF. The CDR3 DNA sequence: TGTGCCAGCAGCCTCGGGGGCCAGACTAGCAGAGAGACCCAGTACTTC.

This CDR3 is CASSLLAGVKETQYF. DNA of the CDR3: TGTGCCAGCAGTTTACTAGCGGGAGTGAAGGAGACCCAGTACTTC. The genes are TRBV7-9 and TRBJ2-5; 11 positions match TRBD2. J gave up 5 bases and V 6 bases, and 8 bases lay outside the gene matches. This CDR3 comprises 15 residues. The germline gives CDR1 SEHNR, CDR2 FQNEAQ (reference sequence).

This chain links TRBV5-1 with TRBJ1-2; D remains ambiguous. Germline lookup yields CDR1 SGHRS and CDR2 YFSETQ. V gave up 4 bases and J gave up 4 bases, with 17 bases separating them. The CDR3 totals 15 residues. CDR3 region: CASSPDGSEAYGYTF. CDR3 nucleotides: TGCGCCAGCAGCCCGGACGGCTCTGAGGCCTATGGCTACACCTTC.

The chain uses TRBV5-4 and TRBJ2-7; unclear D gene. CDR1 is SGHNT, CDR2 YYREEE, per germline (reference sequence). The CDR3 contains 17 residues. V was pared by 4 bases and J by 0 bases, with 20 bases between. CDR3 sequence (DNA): TGTGCCAGCAGCCCTAAGGCAGGTGAGACCTTCTCCTACGAGCAGTACTTC. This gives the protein CASSPKAGETFSYEQYF. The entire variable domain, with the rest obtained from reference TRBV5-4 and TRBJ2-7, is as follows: ETGVTQSPTHLIKTRGQQVTLRCSSQSGHNTVSWYQQALGQGPQFIFQYYREEENGRGNFPPRFSGLQFPNYSSELNVNALELDDSALYLCASSPKAGETFSYEQYFGPGTRLTVT.

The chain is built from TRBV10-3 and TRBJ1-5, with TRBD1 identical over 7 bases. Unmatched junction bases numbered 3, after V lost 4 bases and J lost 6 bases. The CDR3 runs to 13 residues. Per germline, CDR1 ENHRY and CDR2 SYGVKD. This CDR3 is CAISGQGGQPQHF. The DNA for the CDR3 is TGTGCCATCAGTGGACAGGGAGGTCAGCCCCAGCATTTT.

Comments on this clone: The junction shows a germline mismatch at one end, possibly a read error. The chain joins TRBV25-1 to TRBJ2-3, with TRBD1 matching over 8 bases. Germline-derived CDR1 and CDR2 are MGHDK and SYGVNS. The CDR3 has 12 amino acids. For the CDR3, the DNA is TGTGCCAGCAGTGAAGGGACAGGTACGCAGTATTTT. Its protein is CASSEGTGTQYF.